Listed below are T cell receptor beta chains from one sample, sequenced in a study of blood T cell repertoires in COVID-19. Some clones are missing from TCRdb's copy, which holds only in-frame ones; the method was immunoSEQ multiplex PCR. The sample lists approximately 280,000 clones; around 85% were seen once. The specimen was peripheral blood. The receptors come from a man in his forties or fifties with active or convalescent COVID-19. The CDR3 runs from the conserved cysteine through the conserved F or W. The D gene is left open where the match is weak. Part of the rows lack a size; the others show once, few, many or a class for expanded clones.

TGTGCCAGCAGCGTAGACGTCCCAGGCTACAATGAGCAGTTCTTC,CASSVDVPGYNEQFF,TRBV9,NA,NA,TRBJ2-1,15
TGCAGTGCTAGTATCGGGTACGAGCAGTACTTC,CSASIGYEQYF,TRBV20-1,NA,NA,TRBJ2-7,11
TGTGCCAGTAGTATAAACTATAGCAATCAGCCCCAGCATTTT,CASSINYSNQPQHF,TRBV19,NA,NA,TRBJ1-5,14
TGTGCCAGCAGAGAGGACAGGGGCAGCTATGGCTACACCTTC,CASREDRGSYGYTF,TRBV7-8,TRBD1,NA,TRBJ1-2,14
TGTGCCATCAGTCCGGACAGGGGGCCCTACGAGCAGTACTTC,CAISPDRGPYEQYF,TRBV10-3,TRBD1,NA,TRBJ2-7,14
TGTGCCAGCAGCTTGGGGACAGGGGGCTTCGGTGAGCAGTTCTTC,CASSLGTGGFGEQFF,TRBV5-5,TRBD1,once,TRBJ2-1,15
TGTGCCAGCAGTCTCCCCGGGTCGCTGGGGCCGATATCACCCCTCCACTTT,CASSLPGSLGPISPLHF,TRBV28,NA,NA,TRBJ1-6,17
TGCGCCAGCCGAAGTCGGACAGGGGACAACATTCAGTACTTC,CASRSRTGDNIQYF,TRBV5-1,TRBD1,NA,TRBJ2-4,14
TGTGCCAGCAGCTCGCCAGGGTGGGTGGGTAATGAAAAACTGTTTTTT,CASSSPGWVGNEKLFF,TRBV7-9,NA,NA,TRBJ1-4,16
TGTGCCAGCAGTTTCGATCAGCCCCAGCATTTT,CASSFDQPQHF,TRBV28,NA,NA,TRBJ1-5,11
TGTGCCAGCAGCGGGGGACTAGCGGGAGGAAATGAGCAGTTCTTC,CASSGGLAGGNEQFF,TRBV5-4,TRBD2,NA,TRBJ2-1,15
TGTGCCAGCAGCCCAACCTCGGGACAGGGTCATGGCTACACCTTC,CASSPTSGQGHGYTF,TRBV9,TRBD1,once,TRBJ1-2,15
TGTGCCAGTAAGAGTCGTGGACAGGCAGATCAGCCCCAGCATTTT,CASKSRGQADQPQHF,TRBV19,TRBD1,NA,TRBJ1-5,15
TGTGCCAGTAGTATAGGAGGGAGGGCAGTCGGTGAGCAGTTCTTC,CASSIGGRAVGEQFF,TRBV19,TRBD2,NA,TRBJ2-1,15
TGTGCCAGCAGTGAAGCTCCCATAGGGGAATATGAGCAGTTCTTC,CASSEAPIGEYEQFF,TRBV6-1,NA,NA,TRBJ2-1,15
TGTGCCAGCACCAATATAGCGGGACCCAATGAGCAGTTCTTC,CASTNIAGPNEQFF,TRBV7-2,TRBD2,few,TRBJ2-1,14
TGTGCCAGCAGTTTAGCCACTGGAAACACCATATATTTT,CASSLATGNTIYF,TRBV7-9,NA,once,TRBJ1-3,13
TGTGCTAGTGGTTTGGCGAGGCTGGGACTAGCGAGTCACAATGAGCAGTTCTTC,CASGLARLGLASHNEQFF,TRBV12-5,TRBD2,NA,TRBJ2-1,18
TGTGCCATCAGTGAGCATCGCCAGGGTTCACCCCTCCACTTT,CAISEHRQGSPLHF,TRBV10-3,NA,few,TRBJ1-6,14
TGTGCCAGCAGTTTAACTGGGGGGCGGGAGATTAATGAGCAGTTCTTC,CASSLTGGREINEQFF,TRBV28,NA,NA,TRBJ2-1,16
TGTGCCACCAGTCAGGGAGGGCGATACTACGAGCAGTACTTC,CATSQGGRYYEQYF,TRBV24-1,TRBD2,NA,TRBJ2-7,14
TGTGCCAGCAGCCAAGAGGACAGGGGCTATGGCTACACCTTC,CASSQEDRGYGYTF,TRBV14,TRBD1,few,TRBJ1-2,14
TGTGCCAGCAGCGTAGAACAGAACTATGGCTACACCTTC,CASSVEQNYGYTF,TRBV9,NA,NA,TRBJ1-2,13
TGTGCCAGCAGCCTAGGCCTGGGCACTGAAGCTTTCTTT,CASSLGLGTEAFF,TRBV2,NA,NA,TRBJ1-1,13
TGTGCCAGCAGCCAAGCACACAGGGTCGGAGGCTACACCTTC,CASSQAHRVGGYTF,TRBV3-1/TRBV3-2,NA,NA,TRBJ1-2,14
TGCGCCAGCAGCTCAGGGGACAGGGAAACAGATACGCAGTATTTT,CASSSGDRETDTQYF,TRBV5-1,TRBD1,few,TRBJ2-3,15
TGTGCCAGTTCCGCCTCCAGGGTTAGGAACTATGGCTACACCTTC,CASSASRVRNYGYTF,TRBV7-9,NA,NA,TRBJ1-2,15
TGCGCCAGCAGCTTACAGGGATCTAGCACAGATACGCAGTATTTT,CASSLQGSSTDTQYF,TRBV5-1,NA,NA,TRBJ2-3,15
TGTGCCAGCAGCCCGGGACTAGCGGGCTACTACGAGCAGTACTTC,CASSPGLAGYYEQYF,TRBV5-6,TRBD2,NA,TRBJ2-7,15
TGTGCCAGTAGTACAACTCACCTTAGCGGGAGCTCCTACAATGAGCAGTTCTTC,CASSTTHLSGSSYNEQFF,TRBV19,TRBD2,once,TRBJ2-1,18
TGTGCCAGCAGCCGTGCATGGGCCCACACCGGGGAGCTGTTTTTT,CASSRAWAHTGELFF,TRBV3-1/TRBV3-2,NA,NA,TRBJ2-2,15
TGTGCCAGCTCAGAAACAGGCGATCAGCCCCAGCATTTT,CASSETGDQPQHF,TRBV18,NA,once,TRBJ1-5,13
TGTGCCACCAGTGAACTCGCCCACTATGGCTACACCTTC,CATSELAHYGYTF,TRBV24-1,NA,NA,TRBJ1-2,13
TGTGCCAGCAGTTTCCGGGGCTACGAGCAGTACTTC,CASSFRGYEQYF,TRBV12-3/TRBV12-4,NA,NA,TRBJ2-7,12
TGTGCCAGCAGCTTAGGGACAGGGTATACCGGGGAGCTGTTTTTT,CASSLGTGYTGELFF,TRBV7-3,TRBD1,NA,TRBJ2-2,15
TGTGCCAGCAGTGAACCCGTCCATACAATCACAAATAATTCACCCCTCCACTTT,CASSEPVHTITNNSPLHF,TRBV6-1,NA,NA,TRBJ1-6,18
TGTGCCAGCAGTTACATGGCAGGGCCCTCTGAAGCTTTCTTT,CASSYMAGPSEAFF,TRBV6-6,NA,NA,TRBJ1-1,14
TGTGCCAGCAGCTTAGCGACATACAGGGGGGAGGGAAACACCATATATTTT,CASSLATYRGEGNTIYF,TRBV7-9,TRBD1,NA,TRBJ1-3,17
TGTGCCAGCAGCCTAAGACAGTCCTACGAGCAGTACTTC,CASSLRQSYEQYF,TRBV11-2,NA,NA,TRBJ2-7,13
TGTGCCAGCAGCGCTCCCCATACGACTAGCACCCGAGATACGCAGTATTTT,CASSAPHTTSTRDTQYF,TRBV7-2,TRBD2,NA,TRBJ2-3,17
TGTGCCAGCAGCCCCAGAAAAATCGGTACTAGCCTGACCTACGAGCAGTACTTC,CASSPRKIGTSLTYEQYF,TRBV14,NA,NA,TRBJ2-7,18
TGTGCCAGCGCCACCGGGACTAGCGGGAGGAGAGACGACGAGCAGTACTTC,CASATGTSGRRDDEQYF,TRBV5-8,TRBD2,NA,TRBJ2-7,17
TGTGCCAGCAGCAAAGCCAAAGTACTTAATACGCAGTATTTT,CASSKAKVLNTQYF,TRBV21-1,NA,NA,TRBJ2-3,14
TGTGCCAGCAGCACAAGCGAGGGACAGGGATACGAAAAACTGTTTTTT,CASSTSEGQGYEKLFF,TRBV7-9,TRBD1,once,TRBJ1-4,16
TGTGCCACCTTCCGGCAAGTCACAGACTATGGCTACACCTTC,CATFRQVTDYGYTF,TRBV28,NA,NA,TRBJ1-2,14
TGTGCCACCGGACTAGCGGAAGCCCTATACTTC,CATGLAEALYF,TRBV19,TRBD2,NA,TRBJ2-4,11
TGCGCCAGCAGCTTCCGGACAGTTTCAAACACCGGGGAGCTGTTTTTT,CASSFRTVSNTGELFF,TRBV5-1,NA,NA,TRBJ2-2,16
TGCGCCAGCAGCCAAGATGAGGGGCTAGCGGGAGGCTGGGAGCAGTTCTTC,CASSQDEGLAGGWEQFF,TRBV4-1,TRBD2,NA,TRBJ2-1,17
TGTGCCAGCACCCGGGACAGGCGGGTCACCGGGGAGCTGTTTTTT,CASTRDRRVTGELFF,TRBV2,TRBD1,once,TRBJ2-2,15
TGTGCCAGCAGCTTCTTTGGGTTATCAGCGGGAGTTGAGCAGTTCTTC,CASSFFGLSAGVEQFF,TRBV7-2,TRBD2,few,TRBJ2-1,16
TGTGCCAGCAGCTCCCCACTAGCGGGGGATACGCAGTATTTT,CASSSPLAGDTQYF,TRBV11-1,TRBD2,once,TRBJ2-3,14
TGTGCCATCAGTGAGCAGGGGGGATATTCCATATATTTT,CAISEQGGYSIYF,TRBV10-3,TRBD1,NA,TRBJ1-3,13
TGCGCCAGCAGCCAAGACCCGACAGGGTATCAGCCCCAGCATTTT,CASSQDPTGYQPQHF,TRBV4-1,TRBD1,once,TRBJ1-5,15
TGTGCCAGCAGCGTAGCGGGAGGTGACGAGCAGTACTTC,CASSVAGGDEQYF,TRBV9,TRBD2,NA,TRBJ2-7,13
TGTGCCTGGAGGGACAGCGCCTGGAATTCACCCCTCCACTTT,CAWRDSAWNSPLHF,TRBV30,NA,NA,TRBJ1-6,14
TGTGCCAGCAGCTTGTTGGGGCGGGAGGCCTACGAGCAGTACTTC,CASSLLGREAYEQYF,TRBV5-4,TRBD2,once,TRBJ2-7,15